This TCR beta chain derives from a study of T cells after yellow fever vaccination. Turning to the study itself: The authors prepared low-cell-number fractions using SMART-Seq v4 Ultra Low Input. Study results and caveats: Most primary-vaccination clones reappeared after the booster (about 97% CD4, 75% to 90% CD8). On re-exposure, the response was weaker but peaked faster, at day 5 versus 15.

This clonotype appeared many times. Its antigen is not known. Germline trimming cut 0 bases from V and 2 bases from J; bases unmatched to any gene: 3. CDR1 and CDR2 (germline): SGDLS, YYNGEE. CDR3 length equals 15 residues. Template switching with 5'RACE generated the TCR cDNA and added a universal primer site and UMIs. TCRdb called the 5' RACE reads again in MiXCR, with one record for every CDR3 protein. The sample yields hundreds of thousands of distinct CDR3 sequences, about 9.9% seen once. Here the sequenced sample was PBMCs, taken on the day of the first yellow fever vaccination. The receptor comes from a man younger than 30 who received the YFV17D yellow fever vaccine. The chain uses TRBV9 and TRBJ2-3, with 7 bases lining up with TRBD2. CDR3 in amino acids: CASSVGGSNTDTQYF. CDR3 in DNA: TGTGCCAGCAGCGTAGGCGGGAGTAACACAGATACGCAGTATTTT.